This T cell receptor beta chain was sequenced for a study of shared clonotypes between healthy human individuals. Study processing details: Junction-only sequences without quality scores came from ImmunoSEQ, so filtering differed. Produced via immunoSEQ multiplex PCR; TCRdb's table is partial and in-frame only. The V and J calls and clone size are taken from that table; D and trimming were inferred from the DNA. The sample records hundreds of thousands of clones, nearly 97% being singletons. The CDR3 consists of 16 residues. V lost 6 bases, J lost 1 base, and 16 bases lay in between. The germline CDR1 and CDR2 sequences are MDHEN and SYDVKM. Naive CD8 cells lacked CD45RO and underwent positive selection for CCR7, leaving out terminally differentiated effector memory CD45RA+ cells.

The TCR originated in a woman between 25 and 40 years old in good health. Sequencing was done on a sample of naive CD8+ T cells sorted from blood. The rearrangement joins TRBV28 to TRBJ1-5; D is uncertain. CDR3 DNA: TGTGCCAGCAGGCAGGTTGGACCCTCGAGCAATCAGCCCCAGCATTTT. Protein sequence: CASRQVGPSSNQPQHF.